The clone carrying this T cell receptor (beta chain) was observed once. This sample was included in a study of CD8 T cells in Susac syndrome. V trimming: 2 bases; J trimming: 3 bases; junction bases outside the gene matches: 12. CDR1 is MNHEY, CDR2 SVGEGT, per germline. This CDR3 is built from 17 residues. Random hexamers served to reverse transcribe roughly 0.45 to 1 ug RNA. An immunoSEQ multiplex PCR generated amplified TCR beta CDR3 products spanning 54 Vbeta and 13 Jbeta. MiXCR, applied by TCRdb to the immunoSEQ multiplex PCR reads, yields one record per CDR3 protein. Of a few hundred thousand distinct CDR3 sequences in the sample, roughly nine tenths were seen once. TEMRA cells were enriched by FACS, and CD4+ and CD8+ T cells were negatively isolated.

The rearrangement uses TRBV6-2 or TRBV6-3 and TRBJ2-7, with 8 positions matching TRBD2. The specimen sequenced was CD4+ T cells from PBMCs. The clonotype comes from a human donor with multiple sclerosis. The CDR3 spells CASSYDRGGRRLYEQYF. Here the CDR3 DNA reads TGTGCCAGCAGTTACGATCGTGGCGGGAGGCGCCTCTACGAGCAGTACTTC.